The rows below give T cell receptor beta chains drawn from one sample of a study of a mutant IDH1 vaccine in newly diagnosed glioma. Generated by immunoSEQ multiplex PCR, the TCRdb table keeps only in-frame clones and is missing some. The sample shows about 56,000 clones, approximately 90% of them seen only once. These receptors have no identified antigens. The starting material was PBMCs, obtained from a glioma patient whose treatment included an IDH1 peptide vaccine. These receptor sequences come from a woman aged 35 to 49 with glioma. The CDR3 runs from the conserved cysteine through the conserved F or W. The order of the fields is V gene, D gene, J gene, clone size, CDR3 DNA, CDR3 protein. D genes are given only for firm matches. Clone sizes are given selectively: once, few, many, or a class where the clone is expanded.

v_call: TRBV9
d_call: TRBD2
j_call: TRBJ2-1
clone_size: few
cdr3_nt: TGTGCCAGCAGCGCGAATGTAGCGGGGGCGTACAATGAGCAGTTCTTC
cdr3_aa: CASSANVAGAYNEQFF

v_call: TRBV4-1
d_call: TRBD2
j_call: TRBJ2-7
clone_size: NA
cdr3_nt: TGCGCCAGCAGCCAAGTGTCCCTCCCCGGACTAGCGGGATCTGGCTACGAGCAGTACTTC
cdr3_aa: CASSQVSLPGLAGSGYEQYF

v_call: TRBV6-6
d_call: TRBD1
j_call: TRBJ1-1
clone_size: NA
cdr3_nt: TGTGCCAGCAGTTACCACAGGGGAGGTACTGAAGCTTTCTTT
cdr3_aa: CASSYHRGGTEAFF

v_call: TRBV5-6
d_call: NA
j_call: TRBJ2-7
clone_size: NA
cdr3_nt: TGTGCCAGCAGCTTGGGGAGCTCCTACGAGCAGTACTTC
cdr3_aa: CASSLGSSYEQYF

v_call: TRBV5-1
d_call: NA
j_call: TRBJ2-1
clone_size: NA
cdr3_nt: TGCGCCAGCAGCTTTGGGCAGGTCTACAATGAGCAGTTCTTC
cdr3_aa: CASSFGQVYNEQFF

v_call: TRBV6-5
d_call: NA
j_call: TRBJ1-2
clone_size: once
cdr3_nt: TGTGCCAGCAGTTATAGCCAGGGGATGGGAAAGGATGGCTACACCTTC
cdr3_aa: CASSYSQGMGKDGYTF

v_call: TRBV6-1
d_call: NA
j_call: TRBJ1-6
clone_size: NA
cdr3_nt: TGTGCCAGCAGTGAAGTAGCAGGGCGATCTAATTCACCCCTCCACTTT
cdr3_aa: CASSEVAGRSNSPLHF

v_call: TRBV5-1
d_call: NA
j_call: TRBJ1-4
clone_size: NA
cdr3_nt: TGCGCCAGCAGCGTAACAACTAATGAAAAACTGTTTTTT
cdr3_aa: CASSVTTNEKLFF

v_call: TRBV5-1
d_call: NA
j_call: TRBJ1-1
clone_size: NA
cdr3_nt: TGCGCCAGCAGCTTGAAGGGCCCCACTGAAGCTTTCTTT
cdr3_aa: CASSLKGPTEAFF

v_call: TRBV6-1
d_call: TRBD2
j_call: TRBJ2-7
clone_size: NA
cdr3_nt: TGTGCCAGCAGTGAGACGAGGGGAGGGTCCTACGAGCAGTACTTC
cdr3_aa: CASSETRGGSYEQYF

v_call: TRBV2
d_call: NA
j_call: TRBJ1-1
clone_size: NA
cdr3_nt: TGTGCCAGCAGAGCCTCTCGGGGGGTGGTCACTGAAGCTTTCTTT
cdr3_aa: CASRASRGVVTEAFF

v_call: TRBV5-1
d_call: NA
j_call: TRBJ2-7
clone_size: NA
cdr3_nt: TGCGCCAGCAGCTGGTCCTACGAGCAGTACTTC
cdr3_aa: CASSWSYEQYF

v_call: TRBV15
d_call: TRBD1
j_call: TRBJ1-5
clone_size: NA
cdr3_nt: TGTGCCACCAGCAGCCCGGACAGGGGAGGAAATCAGCCCCAGCATTTT
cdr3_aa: CATSSPDRGGNQPQHF

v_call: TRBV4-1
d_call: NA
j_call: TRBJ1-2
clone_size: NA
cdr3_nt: TGCGCCAGCAGCCAAGATTGGGGGGGAGTGGAACGGTATGGCTACACCTTC
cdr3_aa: CASSQDWGGVERYGYTF

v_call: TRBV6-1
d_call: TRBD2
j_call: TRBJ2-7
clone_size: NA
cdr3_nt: TGTGCCAGCAGTCCCCGGGAGGCGTTCTACGAGCAGTACTTC
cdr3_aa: CASSPREAFYEQYF

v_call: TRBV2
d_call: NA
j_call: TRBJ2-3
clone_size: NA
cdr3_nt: TGTGCCAGCAGAACCACAGGGACAGATACGCAGTATTTT
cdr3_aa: CASRTTGTDTQYF

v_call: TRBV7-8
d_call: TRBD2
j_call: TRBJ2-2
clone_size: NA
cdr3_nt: TGTGCCAGCAGATCCAGAGCGGGAGTGATCGCCGGGGAGCTGTTTTTT
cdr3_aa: CASRSRAGVIAGELFF

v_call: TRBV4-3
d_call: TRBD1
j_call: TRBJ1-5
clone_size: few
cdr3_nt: TGCGCCAGCAGCCAAGATACCATGGACAGGGCAAAGCCCCAGCATTTT
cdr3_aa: CASSQDTMDRAKPQHF

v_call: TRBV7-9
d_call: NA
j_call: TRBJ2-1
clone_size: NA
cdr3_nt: TGTGCCAGCAGCTTAGCGTATAAGGGAAGGAATGAGCAGTTCTTC
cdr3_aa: CASSLAYKGRNEQFF

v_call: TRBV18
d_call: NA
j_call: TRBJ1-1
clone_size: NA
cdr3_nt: TGTGCCAGCTCACAAGGCGGACAGATGAACACTGAAGCTTTCTTT
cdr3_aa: CASSQGGQMNTEAFF